This T cell receptor (beta chain) emerged from a study of control samples from healthy donors and cancer patients. Looked up from germline, CDR1 is SGHAT and CDR2 is FQNNGV. The ends were cut back, 1 base at V and 0 bases at J, with 9 bases in the middle. The CDR3 runs to 15 residues. Sequenced by immunoSEQ multiplex PCR; TCRdb stores in-frame clones only, minus some. The table records some 130,000 clones, 90% of them present only once. This chain joins TRBV11-2 and TRBJ1-2; no firm D call. The sequence was obtained from a man aged 40-49 years in good health. Sequenced: blood. The CDR3 loop is CASSLGWPSNYGYTF. The CDR3 coding sequence is TGTGCCAGCAGCTTAGGATGGCCCTCTAACTATGGCTACACCTTC.